The entry below gives a single T cell receptor beta chain sequence along with its context. The target antigen is unknown. The CDR3 covers 14 residues. This specimen belongs to a study of cytomegalovirus exposure and HLA in healthy donors. Study results and caveats: In vitro confirmation showed three CMV-associated chains to be CMV antigen specific.

Use of 60 Vbeta and 13 Jbeta primers characterized the PCR. Some clones are missing from TCRdb's copy, which holds only in-frame ones; the method was immunoSEQ multiplex PCR. The profile shows 150,000 to 250,000 clones, 79% of them singletons. Sequences were obtained from PBMCs. This chain links TRBV21-1 with TRBJ2-1; the D call in the table, TRBD2, was not verified against the DNA. TRBV21-1 is a pseudogene. The sequence came from a woman aged 30 to 39 in good health and CMV-seropositive. CDR3 region: CATSPGLAGNEQFF. CDR3 bases: TGTGCCACCAGCCCTGGACTAGCGGGTAATGAGCAGTTCTTC.